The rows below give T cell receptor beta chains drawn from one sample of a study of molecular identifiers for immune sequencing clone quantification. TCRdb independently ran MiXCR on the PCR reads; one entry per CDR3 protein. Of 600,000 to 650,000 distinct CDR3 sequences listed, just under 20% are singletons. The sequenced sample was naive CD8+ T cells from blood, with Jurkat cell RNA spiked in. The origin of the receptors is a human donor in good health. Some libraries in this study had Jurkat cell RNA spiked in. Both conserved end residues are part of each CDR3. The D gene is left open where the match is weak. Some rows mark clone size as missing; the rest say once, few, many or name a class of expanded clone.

CDR3 DNA: TGTGCCAGTAGTACGACAGGGTTGAACACTGAAGCTTTCTTT; CDR3 protein: CASSTTGLNTEAFF; clone size: NA; V gene: TRBV19; J gene: TRBJ1-1; D gene: TRBD1
CDR3 DNA: TGCGCCAGCAGCCAGGGCCAACGGTACGAGCAGTACTTC; CDR3 protein: CASSQGQRYEQYF; clone size: many; V gene: TRBV5-1; J gene: TRBJ2-7; D gene: NA
CDR3 DNA: TGTGCCAGCTTGGAGGGGGGTACTGAAGCTTTCTTT; CDR3 protein: CASLEGGTEAFF; clone size: many; V gene: TRBV7-2; J gene: TRBJ1-1; D gene: NA
CDR3 DNA: TGCAGTGCTCCCTTGGACAGGGGGACCACTGAAGCTTTCTTT; CDR3 protein: CSAPLDRGTTEAFF; clone size: many; V gene: TRBV20-1; J gene: TRBJ1-1; D gene: TRBD1
CDR3 DNA: TGTGCCAGCAGCTTTACGGCAGGGGGAGCCGGGGAGCTGTTTTTT; CDR3 protein: CASSFTAGGAGELFF; clone size: NA; V gene: TRBV7-9; J gene: TRBJ2-2; D gene: TRBD1
CDR3 DNA: TGCAGTGCTCCCGGGACCAGAAAGGGTATCTCCTATAATTCACCCCTCCACTTT; CDR3 protein: CSAPGTRKGISYNSPLHF; clone size: few; V gene: TRBV20-1; J gene: TRBJ1-6; D gene: NA
CDR3 DNA: TGTGCCACCAGCAGAGTCCCCGGGGAATCGGAGACCCAGTACTTC; CDR3 protein: CATSRVPGESETQYF; clone size: few; V gene: TRBV15; J gene: TRBJ2-5; D gene: NA
CDR3 DNA: TGCAGCGCTCTAGGACAGTCCTACGAGCAGTACTTC; CDR3 protein: CSALGQSYEQYF; clone size: many; V gene: TRBV29-1; J gene: TRBJ2-7; D gene: NA
CDR3 DNA: TGTGCCAGCAGCTTAATTAGCGGGAGTAACGAGCAGTACTTC; CDR3 protein: CASSLISGSNEQYF; clone size: many; V gene: TRBV7-2; J gene: TRBJ2-7; D gene: TRBD2
CDR3 DNA: TGCGCCAGCAGCCAAGATGTCAGGGACCCTGAAGCTTTCTTT; CDR3 protein: CASSQDVRDPEAFF; clone size: few; V gene: TRBV4-3; J gene: TRBJ1-1; D gene: NA
CDR3 DNA: TGTGCCAGCAGCATCGGGACAGACGGCGAGCAGTACTTC; CDR3 protein: CASSIGTDGEQYF; clone size: many; V gene: TRBV7-6; J gene: TRBJ2-7; D gene: TRBD1
CDR3 DNA: TGTGCCAGCAGTTACTGGGCGGGAGAGGTGGGCAATGAGCAGTTCTTC; CDR3 protein: CASSYWAGEVGNEQFF; clone size: NA; V gene: TRBV6-2/TRBV6-3; J gene: TRBJ2-1; D gene: TRBD2
CDR3 DNA: TGCGCCAGCAGCCAAAGGGTCGAGGGCCCGGACAGCCACTCTGGAAACACCATATATTTT; CDR3 protein: CASSQRVEGPDSHSGNTIYF; clone size: NA; V gene: TRBV4-3; J gene: TRBJ1-3; D gene: NA
CDR3 DNA: TGTGCCAGCAGCCCCTCGCCGTCTCCTGGGGCCAACGTCCTGACTTTC; CDR3 protein: CASSPSPSPGANVLTF; clone size: many; V gene: TRBV7-8; J gene: TRBJ2-6; D gene: NA
CDR3 DNA: TGTGCCAGCAGCTTAGAGATGGGAACCAAAAACATTCAGTACTTC; CDR3 protein: CASSLEMGTKNIQYF; clone size: many; V gene: TRBV7-2; J gene: TRBJ2-4; D gene: NA
CDR3 DNA: TGTGCCAGCAGCTCAGACAGGGGTAACTATGGCTACACCTTC; CDR3 protein: CASSSDRGNYGYTF; clone size: many; V gene: TRBV6-7; J gene: TRBJ1-2; D gene: TRBD1
CDR3 DNA: TGTGCCAGCAGCTTAACCCCCCTAGCGGGAGGAGACAATGAGCAGTTCTTC; CDR3 protein: CASSLTPLAGGDNEQFF; clone size: few; V gene: TRBV7-6; J gene: TRBJ2-1; D gene: TRBD2
CDR3 DNA: TGTGCCAGCAGCCCGGGGGACACCACTGAAGCTTTCTTT; CDR3 protein: CASSPGDTTEAFF; clone size: NA; V gene: TRBV3-1; J gene: TRBJ1-1; D gene: NA
CDR3 DNA: TGTGCCAGCAGTTGGCCGGGAGCCTACAATGAGCAGTTCTTC; CDR3 protein: CASSWPGAYNEQFF; clone size: NA; V gene: TRBV28; J gene: TRBJ2-1; D gene: NA
CDR3 DNA: TGTGCCAGCAGCTTGGGTGGCAGGGGAGATAATTCACCCCTCCACTTT; CDR3 protein: CASSLGGRGDNSPLHF; clone size: few; V gene: TRBV5-6; J gene: TRBJ1-6; D gene: NA
CDR3 DNA: TGTGCCGGCAGTTACTCCGGGACAGGGCGGGAGACCCAGTACTTC; CDR3 protein: CAGSYSGTGRETQYF; clone size: NA; V gene: TRBV6-5; J gene: TRBJ2-5; D gene: TRBD1
CDR3 DNA: TGTGCCAGCAGCCATTCCCTATCACGGGATTTCACGTTAGAGACCCAGTACTTC; CDR3 protein: CASSHSLSRDFTLETQYF; clone size: many; V gene: TRBV14; J gene: TRBJ2-5; D gene: NA
CDR3 DNA: TGTGCCAGCAGTAATGGACAGGAACCAAATCAGCCCCAGCATTTT; CDR3 protein: CASSNGQEPNQPQHF; clone size: many; V gene: TRBV7-9; J gene: TRBJ1-5; D gene: TRBD1
CDR3 DNA: TGTGCCAGCAGCCAGGGCCCAACCCAGGGTGTCTCAGGGCGGGAGCAGTACTTC; CDR3 protein: CASSQGPTQGVSGREQYF; clone size: NA; V gene: TRBV4-2; J gene: TRBJ2-7; D gene: NA
CDR3 DNA: TGTGCCAGCAGTTTTAGGGCGGGAGGGAGCGCAGATACGCAGTATTTT; CDR3 protein: CASSFRAGGSADTQYF; clone size: many; V gene: TRBV28; J gene: TRBJ2-3; D gene: TRBD2
CDR3 DNA: TGTGCCAGCAGCCAAGTTACGACAGGGGGAGTTGAGACCCAGTACTTC; CDR3 protein: CASSQVTTGGVETQYF; clone size: few; V gene: TRBV4-2; J gene: TRBJ2-5; D gene: TRBD1
CDR3 DNA: TGTGCCAGCGGCCCTTCCCCAGGGAGCTATGGCTACACCTTC; CDR3 protein: CASGPSPGSYGYTF; clone size: NA; V gene: TRBV14; J gene: TRBJ1-2; D gene: NA
CDR3 DNA: TGTGCCAGCAGTCCTAGACCAGGGAGATCCGAGCAGTACTTC; CDR3 protein: CASSPRPGRSEQYF; clone size: few; V gene: TRBV27; J gene: TRBJ2-7; D gene: NA
CDR3 DNA: TGTGCTAGTGGTTTGTCCCGGGAGGTAGATACGCAGTATTTT; CDR3 protein: CASGLSREVDTQYF; clone size: many; V gene: TRBV12-5; J gene: TRBJ2-3; D gene: TRBD2
CDR3 DNA: TGTGCCACCAGTCCGACTAAGACAGGGGGAGGGCAGCCCCAGCATTTT; CDR3 protein: CATSPTKTGGGQPQHF; clone size: few; V gene: TRBV24-1; J gene: TRBJ1-5; D gene: TRBD1
CDR3 DNA: TGTGCCAGCAGCACCCAGCGGGAGCCGGGCGGGGAGCTGTTTTTT; CDR3 protein: CASSTQREPGGELFF; clone size: many; V gene: TRBV7-9; J gene: TRBJ2-2; D gene: TRBD2
CDR3 DNA: TGTGCCAGCAGCCCAAGCGGGATCACAGATACGCAGTATTTT; CDR3 protein: CASSPSGITDTQYF; clone size: many; V gene: TRBV11-3; J gene: TRBJ2-3; D gene: TRBD2
CDR3 DNA: TGTGCCAGCAGCCGGGGGGTAGCGGGACGGGGGTCAGATACGCAGTATTTT; CDR3 protein: CASSRGVAGRGSDTQYF; clone size: many; V gene: TRBV11-2; J gene: TRBJ2-3; D gene: TRBD2
CDR3 DNA: TGTGCCAGCAGCTTTCCTGTCGGACAGGGGACAGATACGCAGTATTTT; CDR3 protein: CASSFPVGQGTDTQYF; clone size: many; V gene: TRBV7-9; J gene: TRBJ2-3; D gene: TRBD1
CDR3 DNA: TGTGCCAGCAGTTACCTAGCGGGAGCGTTAGATACGCAGTATTTT; CDR3 protein: CASSYLAGALDTQYF; clone size: many; V gene: TRBV6-2/TRBV6-3; J gene: TRBJ2-3; D gene: TRBD2
CDR3 DNA: TGTGCCAGCAGCTTAGGGTTCACCGGGGAGCTGTTTTTT; CDR3 protein: CASSLGFTGELFF; clone size: many; V gene: TRBV7-6; J gene: TRBJ2-2; D gene: NA
CDR3 DNA: TGCAGTGCCCTAGTCCTCTATGGCTACACCTTC; CDR3 protein: CSALVLYGYTF; clone size: few; V gene: TRBV20-1; J gene: TRBJ1-2; D gene: NA
CDR3 DNA: TGTGCCAGCAGTATGACTAGCGGGGGGGCATGGAATGAGCAGTTCTTC; CDR3 protein: CASSMTSGGAWNEQFF; clone size: NA; V gene: TRBV6-2/TRBV6-3; J gene: TRBJ2-1; D gene: TRBD2
CDR3 DNA: TGTGCCAGCTCAGTTGGGGGGCTCAACGAGCAGTACTTC; CDR3 protein: CASSVGGLNEQYF; clone size: few; V gene: TRBV6-2/TRBV6-3; J gene: TRBJ2-7; D gene: NA
CDR3 DNA: TGTGCCAGCAGCCTAATCGAAGGGGGGGACAAAGAGACCCAGTACTTC; CDR3 protein: CASSLIEGGDKETQYF; clone size: many; V gene: TRBV7-9; J gene: TRBJ2-5; D gene: NA
CDR3 DNA: TGTGCCACCAGCGCCTATAACAATGAGCAGTTCTTC; CDR3 protein: CATSAYNNEQFF; clone size: many; V gene: TRBV24-1; J gene: TRBJ2-1; D gene: NA
CDR3 DNA: TGTGCCAGCAGTGCCGGACAGGGACAGGAAAAACTGTTTTTT; CDR3 protein: CASSAGQGQEKLFF; clone size: many; V gene: TRBV27; J gene: TRBJ1-4; D gene: TRBD1
CDR3 DNA: TGCAGCGTTGAAGGGGGGGACGGGGACGAGCAGTACTTC; CDR3 protein: CSVEGGDGDEQYF; clone size: many; V gene: TRBV29-1; J gene: TRBJ2-7; D gene: NA
CDR3 DNA: TGCAGTGCTGATAAGAACACCCCCATGAACACTGAAGCTTTCTTT; CDR3 protein: CSADKNTPMNTEAFF; clone size: few; V gene: TRBV20-1; J gene: TRBJ1-1; D gene: NA
CDR3 DNA: TGTGCCAGCAGCTTGAGGGGGACAGGCCACTACGAGCAGTACTTC; CDR3 protein: CASSLRGTGHYEQYF; clone size: many; V gene: TRBV7-6; J gene: TRBJ2-7; D gene: TRBD1
CDR3 DNA: TGTGCCAGCAGCGCAAGCGGGACAGGGTTCTATGGCTACACCTTC; CDR3 protein: CASSASGTGFYGYTF; clone size: few; V gene: TRBV11-2; J gene: TRBJ1-2; D gene: TRBD1
CDR3 DNA: TGTGCCAGCAGCGTAGTAGCGGGGGCAAGCTTAGAGACCCAGTACTTC; CDR3 protein: CASSVVAGASLETQYF; clone size: few; V gene: TRBV9; J gene: TRBJ2-5; D gene: TRBD2
CDR3 DNA: TGTGCCACACGGGACAGGGTCACCGGGGAGCTGTTTTTT; CDR3 protein: CATRDRVTGELFF; clone size: many; V gene: TRBV6-1; J gene: TRBJ2-2; D gene: TRBD1
CDR3 DNA: TGTGCCAGCAGCACACAAACCGGGACAGGCCCCTACGAGCAGTACTTC; CDR3 protein: CASSTQTGTGPYEQYF; clone size: NA; V gene: TRBV5-4; J gene: TRBJ2-7; D gene: TRBD1
CDR3 DNA: TGTGCCAGCAGCTCCACCCTAGGGGTTCGAGATACGCAGTATTTT; CDR3 protein: CASSSTLGVRDTQYF; clone size: many; V gene: TRBV7-3; J gene: TRBJ2-3; D gene: NA
CDR3 DNA: TGTGCCAGTAGTACGGGCCCGCCGGTGGGAAACATTCAGTACTTC; CDR3 protein: CASSTGPPVGNIQYF; clone size: NA; V gene: TRBV19; J gene: TRBJ2-4; D gene: NA